This TCR beta chain was recovered during a study of blood T cell repertoires in COVID-19. Enrollees, roughly 18 to 95 years old, lived in fewer than 25 US areas. Between the trimmed V and J ends, which lost 5 bases and 0 bases, there was a span of 8 bases. CDR3 length: 14 amino acids. Looked up from germline, CDR1 is SEHNR and CDR2 is FQNEAQ (reference sequence). Method: immunoSEQ multiplex PCR; TCRdb's copy keeps in-frame clones and lacks some. The profile shows approximately 260,000 clones, 88% of them singletons. This receptor was taken from a middle-aged woman with acute COVID-19. The sequencing input was PBMCs or T cells enriched from blood (not recorded which). The chain recombines TRBV7-9 with TRBJ1-3; no reliable D call. CDR3 in DNA: TGTGCCAGCAGCCAAACAGTCTCTGGAAACACCATATATTTT. Protein product: CASSQTVSGNTIYF.